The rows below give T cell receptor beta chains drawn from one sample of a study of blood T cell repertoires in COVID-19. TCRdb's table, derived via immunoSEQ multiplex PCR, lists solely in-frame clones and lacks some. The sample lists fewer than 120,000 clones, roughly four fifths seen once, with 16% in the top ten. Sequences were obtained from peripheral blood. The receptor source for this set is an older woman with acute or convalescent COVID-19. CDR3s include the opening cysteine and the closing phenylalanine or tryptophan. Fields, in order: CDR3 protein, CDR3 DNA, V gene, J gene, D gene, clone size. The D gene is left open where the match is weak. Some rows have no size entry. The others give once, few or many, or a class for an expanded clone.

CASSLQGSNSPLHF,TGTGCCAGCAGCTTACAGGGGTCAAATTCACCCCTCCACTTT,TRBV7-2,TRBJ1-6,-,-
CASSVSGGEDNEQFF,TGTGCCAGCAGCGTGAGCGGGGGGGAGGACAATGAGCAGTTCTTC,TRBV9,TRBJ2-1,TRBD2,few
CASSRQGSGNTIYF,TGTGCCAGCAGTCGCCAGGGCTCTGGAAACACCATATATTTT,TRBV27,TRBJ1-3,-,-
CASRSWTGGADYEQYF,TGTGCCAGCCGATCATGGACAGGGGGCGCGGACTACGAGCAGTACTTC,TRBV28,TRBJ2-7,TRBD1,-
CASSFGDTEEGTQYF,TGTGCCAGCAGCTTCGGGGACACAGAAGAAGGTACGCAGTATTTT,TRBV5-4,TRBJ2-3,-,-
CASSPRDFPEAFF,TGTGCCAGCTCACCCCGGGACTTCCCAGAAGCTTTCTTT,TRBV18,TRBJ1-1,-,-
CSASPQGVGGNQPQHF,TGCAGTGCTAGTCCCCAGGGTGTTGGCGGCAATCAGCCCCAGCATTTT,TRBV20-1,TRBJ1-5,-,-
CASSQDQGRAADTQYF,TGCGCCAGCAGCCAAGACCAGGGGCGCGCGGCAGATACGCAGTATTTT,TRBV4-3,TRBJ2-3,-,once
CASSMVGVGNQPQHF,TGTGCCAGTAGTATGGTAGGAGTGGGCAATCAGCCCCAGCATTTT,TRBV19,TRBJ1-5,-,-
CASMVAGSYEQYF,TGTGCCAGCATGGTAGCCGGCTCCTACGAGCAGTACTTC,TRBV7-9,TRBJ2-7,-,-
CASSPLASYGYTF,TGTGCCAGCAGCCCTCTGGCCTCTTATGGCTACACCTTC,TRBV3-1/TRBV3-2,TRBJ1-2,-,-
CAIKAEGWYGYTF,TGTGCCATCAAAGCGGAGGGATGGTATGGCTACACCTTC,TRBV10-3,TRBJ1-2,-,-
CASSEGTGSVTGELFF,TGTGCCAGCAGCGAAGGGACAGGTAGTGTCACCGGGGAGCTGTTTTTT,TRBV5-5,TRBJ2-2,TRBD1,-
CASSQRDSTYGYTF,TGTGCCAGCAGCCAACGGGACAGCACCTATGGCTACACCTTC,TRBV4-2,TRBJ1-2,TRBD1,-
CASSERQGPYTNTEAFF,TGTGCCAGCAGCGAGCGACAGGGACCGTATACCAACACTGAAGCTTTCTTT,TRBV21-1,TRBJ1-1,-,-
CASSEQWSGNTIYF,TGTGCCAGCAGTGAACAGTGGTCTGGAAACACCATATATTTT,TRBV6-1,TRBJ1-3,-,-
CASSHNAGELFF,TGTGCCAGCAGCCATAATGCCGGGGAGCTGTTTTTT,TRBV14,TRBJ2-2,-,-
CASSQDGQAFDEQYF,TGCGCCAGCAGCCAAGATGGGCAGGCGTTCGACGAGCAGTACTTC,TRBV4-1,TRBJ2-7,-,-
CASSGTVNTGELFF,TGCGCCAGCAGCGGGACAGTGAACACCGGGGAGCTGTTTTTT,TRBV5-1,TRBJ2-2,TRBD1,once
CASSYGGYQPQHF,TGTGCCAGCAGTTACGGCGGGTATCAGCCCCAGCATTTT,TRBV6-2/TRBV6-3,TRBJ1-5,-,few